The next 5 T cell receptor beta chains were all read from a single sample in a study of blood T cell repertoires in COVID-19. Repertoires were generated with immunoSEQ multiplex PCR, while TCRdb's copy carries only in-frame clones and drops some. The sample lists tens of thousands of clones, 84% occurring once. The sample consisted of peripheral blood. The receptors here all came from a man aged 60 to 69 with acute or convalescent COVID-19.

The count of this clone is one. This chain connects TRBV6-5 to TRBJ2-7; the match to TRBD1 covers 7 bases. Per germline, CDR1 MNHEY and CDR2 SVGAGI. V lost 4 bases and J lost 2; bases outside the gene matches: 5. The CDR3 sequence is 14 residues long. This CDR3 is CASSSNRGTYEQYV. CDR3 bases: TGTGCCAGCAGTTCTAACAGGGGAACCTACGAGCAGTACGTC.

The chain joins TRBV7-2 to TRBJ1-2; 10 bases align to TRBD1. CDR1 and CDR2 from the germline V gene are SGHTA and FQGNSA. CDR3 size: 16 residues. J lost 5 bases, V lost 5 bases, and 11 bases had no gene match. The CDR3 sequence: CASSQTPGQGTYGYTF. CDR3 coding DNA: TGTGCCAGCAGCCAGACTCCGGGACAGGGGACTTATGGCTACACCTTC.

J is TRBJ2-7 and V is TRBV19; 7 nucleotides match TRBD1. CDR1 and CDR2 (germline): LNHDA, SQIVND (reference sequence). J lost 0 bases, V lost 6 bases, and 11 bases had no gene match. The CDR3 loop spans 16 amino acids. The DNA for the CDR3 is TGTGCCAGTAGGCCATTCCGGGACAGCAGCTCCTACGAGCAGTACTTC. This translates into CASRPFRDSSSYEQYF.

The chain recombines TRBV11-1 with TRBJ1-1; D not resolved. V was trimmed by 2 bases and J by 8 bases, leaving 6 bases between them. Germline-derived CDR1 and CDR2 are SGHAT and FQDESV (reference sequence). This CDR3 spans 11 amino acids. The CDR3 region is CASSLIEEAFF. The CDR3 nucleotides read TGTGCCAGCAGCTTAATTGAGGAAGCTTTCTTT.

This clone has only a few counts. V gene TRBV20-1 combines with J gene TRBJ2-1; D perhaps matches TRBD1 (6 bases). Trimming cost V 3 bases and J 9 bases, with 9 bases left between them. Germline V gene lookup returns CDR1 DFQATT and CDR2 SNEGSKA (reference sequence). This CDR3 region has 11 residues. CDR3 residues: CSASRGGEQFF. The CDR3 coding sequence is TGCAGTGCTAGTCGAGGGGGTGAGCAGTTCTTC.